These 18 T cell receptor beta chains came from one sample sequenced in a study of CD8 T cells in Susac syndrome. Reverse transcription of about 0.45 to 1 ug RNA was carried out with random hexamers. TCRdb ran MiXCR on the immunoSEQ multiplex PCR reads and lists one entry per CDR3 protein. Of 110,000 or so distinct CDR3 sequences listed, 90% to 95% were seen once; the top ten hold 0.095% to 0.1%. The sample comprised CD4+ T cells from PBMCs. The receptors originated from a human donor in good health.

The rearrangement links TRBV30 to TRBJ1-5; perhaps TRBD1 as D (6 bases). The V gene's germline CDR1 is GTSNPN and CDR2 SVGIG (reference sequence). The CDR3 sequence is 13 residues long. The ends were cut back, 1 base at V and 3 bases at J, with 7 bases in the middle. CDR3 DNA: TGTGCCTGGAGTGGGGGGCACAATCAGCCCCAGCATTTT. Translation: CAWSGGHNQPQHF.

The chain employs TRBV3-1 and TRBJ2-1; D remains unclear. Germline CDR1 reads LGHDT; CDR2 reads YNNKEL (reference sequence). V lost 4 bases, J lost 2 bases, and 12 bases lay in between. This CDR3 comprises 15 residues. The CDR3 is CASSRSDLPYNEQFF. For the CDR3, the DNA is TGTGCCAGCAGCCGGTCGGATCTCCCCTACAATGAGCAGTTCTTC.

The V gene is TRBV7-8, the J gene TRBJ2-7, with D possibly being TRBD1 (6 bases). This CDR3 has 15 amino acids. CDR1 SGHVS and CDR2 FQNEAQ come from the germline V gene. Trimming took 1 base from V and 3 from J, leaving 13 bases between them. CDR3 amino acids: CASSLGDIPHYEQYF. DNA for the CDR3: TGTGCCAGCAGCTTAGGGGACATCCCCCACTACGAGCAGTACTTC.

The chain combines TRBV7-2 with TRBJ1-6; TRBD1 is a possible D gene (5 bases). Germline-derived CDR1 and CDR2 are SGHTA and FQGNSA. The CDR3 is made up of 15 amino acids. Trimming cost V 2 bases and J 6 bases, with 11 bases left between them. DNA of the CDR3: TGTGCCAGCAGCTTATTGGGCCAGGGTAATTCACCCCTCCACTTT. Protein: CASSLLGQGNSPLHF. Based on the CDR3 plus reference TRBV7-2 and TRBJ1-6, the full variable domain is GAGVSQSPSNKVTEKGKDVELRCDPISGHTALYWYRQSLGQGLEFLIYFQGNSAPDKSGLPSDRFSAERTGGSVSTLTIQRTQQEDSAVYLCASSLLGQGNSPLHFGNGTRLTVT.

This chain connects TRBV9 to TRBJ2-7; D uncertain. The CDR3 has 14 residues. Trimming cost V 4 bases and J 9 bases, with 20 bases left between them. CDR1 is SGDLS and CDR2 is YYNGEE in the germline V gene. The CDR3: CASSQGADVPRQYF. The CDR3 DNA follows: TGTGCCAGCAGCCAAGGCGCCGACGTGCCTAGGCAGTACTTC.

The chain combines TRBV7-2 with TRBJ2-1; D is unresolved. The CDR3 totals 14 residues. V lost 1 base and J 6 bases, leaving 10 bases between the germline ends. Germline V gene data show CDR1 as SGHTA and CDR2 as FQGNSA. Here the CDR3 reads CASSLDPVGNEQFF. The CDR3, as DNA: TGTGCCAGCAGCTTAGACCCCGTGGGCAATGAGCAGTTCTTC.

The chain uses TRBV3-1 and TRBJ2-1; 14 bases match TRBD2. CDR1 LGHDT and CDR2 YNNKEL come from the germline V gene (reference sequence). The junction had 14 bases not matched to a gene; V was cut back by 3 bases and J by 10 bases. The CDR3 length is 18 residues. CDR3 bases: TGTGCCAGCAGCCATTCTTGGTACGGGACTAGCGGGAGAGGGGAGCAGTTCTTC. Translated, it gives CASSHSWYGTSGRGEQFF.

This sequence joins TRBV23-1 and TRBJ1-1; no clear D. TRBV23-1 is an ORF, with its function uncertain. With 4 bases removed from V and 1 base from J, the gap between germline ends came to 19 bases. CDR3 size: 17 residues. The CDR3 DNA is TGCGCCAGCAGTCCCGTGAGTAGGTCCCCTCGGAACACTGAAGCTTTCTTT. Residues: CASSPVSRSPRNTEAFF.

This clonotype was recorded only once. This chain joins TRBV4-1 and TRBJ1-4, with D unresolved. CDR1 and CDR2 from the germline V gene are MGHRA and YSYEKL. The V end was cut by 3 bases, the J end by 1 base, with 6 bases between. The CDR3 sequence is 14 residues long. In DNA form, the CDR3 reads TGCGCCAGCAGCCATGAATTAACTAATGAAAAACTGTTTTTT. Translating gives CASSHELTNEKLFF.

This clonotype showed up just once. The genes are TRBV12-3 or TRBV12-4 and TRBJ1-1; D gene uncertain. This CDR3 comprises 14 residues. V was trimmed by 7 bases and J by 2 bases, leaving 14 bases between them. CDR3: CASTLRRLNTEAFF. CDR3 in DNA: TGTGCCAGCACCCTAAGGAGACTCAACACTGAAGCTTTCTTT.

As for this clonotype: Sequence at one end of the junction differs from germline and may be a read error. The CDR3 loop is CASSPTGGREQYF. The CDR3, as DNA: TGTGCTAGCAGCCCGACCGGGGGTCGCGAGCAGTACTTC. The V gene is TRBV7-7, the J gene TRBJ2-7; D might be TRBD2 (6 bases). Germline V gives CDR1 SSHAT, CDR2 FNYEAQ (reference sequence). The CDR3 sequence is 13 residues long.

DNA of the CDR3: TGTGCCAGCAGCGGCGGGACTAGCGGCGCCGGGGAGCTGTTTTTT. Protein sequence: CASSGGTSGAGELFF. This chain joins TRBV5-4 and TRBJ2-2; 11 nucleotides match TRBD2. CDR1 SGHNT and CDR2 YYREEE come from the germline V gene (reference sequence). The V and J ends lost 4 bases and 6 bases, in that order; junction bases with no gene match: 5. This CDR3 is built from 15 residues.

The chain uses TRBV20-1 and TRBJ2-7; D tentatively fits TRBD1 or TRBD2 (6 bases each). The CDR3 is 13 amino acids. CDR1 and CDR2 from the germline V gene are DFQATT and SNEGSKA (reference sequence). V lost 8 bases, J lost 2 bases, and 16 bases lay in between. CDR3 coding DNA: TGCAGTACCCCGAAGGGGGGAGCCTACGAGCAGTACTTC. Translation: CSTPKGGAYEQYF.

This chain uses TRBV3-1 with TRBJ2-7; tentatively, D is TRBD1 (5 bases). Germline CDR1 reads LGHDT; CDR2 reads YNNKEL (reference sequence). The CDR3 loop spans 13 amino acids. Trimming stripped 8 bases from V and 0 bases from J, with 11 bases between. DNA for the CDR3: TGTGCCAGCGGGGCGCTAAGCTCCTACGAGCAGTACTTC. Protein sequence: CASGALSSYEQYF.

J is TRBJ2-1 and V is TRBV7-2, with 7 bases identical to TRBD1. Germline trimming cut 5 bases from V and 3 bases from J; bases unmatched to any gene: 7. The CDR3 contains 15 residues. The germline V gene has CDR1 SGHTA and CDR2 FQGNSA. The CDR3 sequence: CASSVQGYIYNEQFF. The CDR3 nucleotides read TGTGCCAGCAGCGTACAGGGGTACATCTACAATGAGCAGTTCTTC. The full variable domain, completed using reference TRBV7-2 and TRBJ2-1, is GAGVSQSPSNKVTEKGKDVELRCDPISGHTALYWYRQSLGQGLEFLIYFQGNSAPDKSGLPSDRFSAERTGGSVSTLTIQRTQQEDSAVYLCASSVQGYIYNEQFFGPGTRLTVL.

The chain recombines TRBV3-1 with TRBJ2-2; D remains ambiguous. In germline, CDR1 is LGHDT, CDR2 YNNKEL (reference sequence). V lost 0 bases and J lost 1, with 9 bases in between. The length of the CDR3 is 16 residues. CDR3 coding DNA: TGTGCCAGCAGCCAAGAGGGCTTCTTGAACACCGGGGAGCTGTTTTTT. Encoded protein: CASSQEGFLNTGELFF.

The chain carries TRBV18 and TRBJ2-5; D possibly uses TRBD1 or TRBD2 (5 bases each). Per the germline V gene, CDR1 is KGHSH and CDR2 is LQKENI. Trimming stripped 3 bases from V and 4 bases from J, with 30 bases between. This CDR3 is 20 amino acids long. CDR3: CASSPSRRPSIQGEGETQYF. The CDR3 DNA reads TGTGCCAGCTCACCCTCCCGCCGCCCCTCAATTCAGGGAGAAGGAGAGACCCAGTACTTC.

The rearrangement joins TRBV27 to TRBJ2-7; 9 bases are shared with TRBD1. The junction had 4 bases not matched to a gene; V was cut back by 6 bases and J by 4 bases. Germline V gene data show CDR1 as MNHEY and CDR2 as SMNVEV (reference sequence). The CDR3 loop spans 13 amino acids. DNA of the CDR3: TGTGCCAGCAGGGGACAGGGTGATTACGAGCAGTACTTC. Protein sequence: CASRGQGDYEQYF.